The 15 T cell receptor beta chains below come from one sample, sequenced in a study of T cells in Graves' hyperthyroidism and ophthalmopathy. It was RNA transcripts that yielded the amplified TCR beta CDR3 regions. An initial round of RT-PCR targeting the TCR CDR3 relied on the HTBI primer set. Using its own MiXCR run on the multiplex PCR reads, TCRdb lists one record per CDR3 protein. In the table there are about 640,000 distinct CDR3 sequences, roughly 20% of which are singletons. The sequenced sample consisted of blood. The origin of the receptors is a man aged 25-45 years with Graves' ophthalmopathy.

The J gene is TRBJ2-5, the V gene TRBV20-1; D is possibly TRBD2 (5 bases). The CDR3 covers 12 residues. Trimming took 5 bases from V and 4 from J, leaving 11 bases between them. The germline gives CDR1 DFQATT, CDR2 SNEGSKA (reference sequence). This CDR3 reads CSAPRGLETQYF. The CDR3 DNA is TGCAGTGCTCCCCGGGGATTAGAGACCCAGTACTTC.

This clonotype was counted between two and nine times. V is TRBV5-1 and J is TRBJ2-7, with 9 positions matching TRBD1. Per germline, CDR1 SGHRS and CDR2 YFSETQ. V lost 7 bases to trimming and J lost 6 bases; unmatched junction nucleotides: 8. The CDR3 has 13 amino acids. The CDR3 is CASRRDRVSEQYF. The CDR3, as DNA: TGCGCCAGCCGCCGGGACAGGGTCTCCGAGCAGTACTTC.

There are many counts of this clonotype. V is TRBV28 and J is TRBJ2-1; D not certain. V was trimmed by 6 bases and J by 0 bases, leaving 15 bases between them. The CDR3 contains 16 residues. The V gene's germline CDR1 is MDHEN and CDR2 SYDVKM. In nucleotides, the CDR3 is TGTGCCAGCAGCTCAAGGGTGGAGTCCTCCTACAATGAGCAGTTCTTC. Its translation is CASSSRVESSYNEQFF. Drawing the rest from reference TRBV28 and TRBJ2-1, the complete variable domain is DVKVTQSSRYLVKRTGEKVFLECVQDMDHENMFWYRQDPGLGLRLIYFSYDVKMKEKGDIPEGYSVSREKKERFSLILESASTNQTSMYLCASSSRVESSYNEQFFGPGTRLTVL.

The chain is built from TRBV29-1 and TRBJ1-1; D uncertain. Deletions cut 7 bases from V and 4 bases from J, with 16 bases between. Germline assignment: CDR1 SQVTM and CDR2 ANQGSEA. The CDR3 loop spans 13 amino acids. CDR3 sequence reads: CSASEWYSTEAFF. The CDR3 nucleotides read TGCAGCGCCTCTGAGTGGTACAGCACTGAAGCTTTCTTT.

This clonotype was picked up many times. The chain is built from TRBV20-1 and TRBJ1-5; the D gene is possibly TRBD1 (5 bases). The CDR3 is 14 residues long. Germline V gene lookup returns CDR1 DFQATT and CDR2 SNEGSKA (reference sequence). Trimming took 5 bases from V and 4 from J, leaving 15 bases between them. The CDR3 loop reads CSAHTGPQNQPQHF. CDR3 bases: TGCAGTGCTCATACAGGTCCCCAAAATCAGCCCCAGCATTTT.

As regards this clonotype: It may be a read error: a sequence one base away is much more abundant. This chain links TRBV28 with TRBJ1-5; D is unclear. The CDR3 consists of 16 residues. Trimming shortened V by 8 bases and J by 3 bases, and 20 bases separated the two germline ends. Germline loops: CDR1 MDHEN, CDR2 SYDVKM. CDR3 DNA: TGTGCCAGCTCCCGTCTCACAAGGGCTTCCAATCAGCCCCAGCATTTT. It yields the protein CASSRLTRASNQPQHF. Drawing the rest from reference TRBV28 and TRBJ1-5, the complete variable domain is DVKVTQSSRYLVKRTGEKVFLECVQDMDHENMFWYRQDPGLGLRLIYFSYDVKMKEKGDIPEGYSVSREKKERFSLILESASTNQTSMYLCASSRLTRASNQPQHFGDGTRLSIL.

This clonotype appeared a few times. An end of the junction does not agree with germline; a read error may underlie this. The chain uses TRBV27 and TRBJ1-2; D remains unclear. The length of the CDR3 is 13 residues. Germline V gene sequence: CDR1 MNHEY, CDR2 SMNVEV (reference sequence). The CDR3 loop is CASSLSLNNGYTF. Here the CDR3 DNA reads TGTGCCAGCAGTTTATCCCTTAACAATGGCTACACCTTC.

This clonotype was seen many times. The CDR3 loop reads CASSLARQGRAYNEQFF. CDR3 nucleotides: TGCGCCAGCAGCTTGGCCCGACAGGGACGAGCCTACAATGAGCAGTTCTTC. This chain connects TRBV5-1 to TRBJ2-1; 7 bases agree with TRBD1. The CDR3 totals 17 residues. The junction had 8 bases not matched to a gene; V was cut back by 0 bases and J by 2 bases. Germline CDR1 SGHRS, CDR2 YFSETQ.

At least ten counts were recorded for this clonotype. The chain has TRBV5-1 and TRBJ2-3; a weak D match, TRBD2 (6 bases). The CDR3 totals 16 residues. CDR1 and CDR2 from the germline V gene are SGHRS and YFSETQ. V lost 0 bases to trimming and J lost 5 bases, with 16 bases between them. The CDR3 protein is CASSLGGSGLGDTQYF. The DNA for the CDR3 is TGCGCCAGCAGCTTGGGAGGTAGCGGACTCGGAGATACGCAGTATTTT. Full variable domain (remainder filled in from reference TRBV5-1 and TRBJ2-3): KAGVTQTPRYLIKTRGQQVTLSCSPISGHRSVSWYQQTPGQGLQFLFEYFSETQRNKGNFPGRFSGRQFSNSRSEMNVSTLELGDSALYLCASSLGGSGLGDTQYFGPGTRLTVL.

This clonotype was counted ten times or more. The rearrangement links TRBV5-6 to TRBJ2-5, with TRBD2 as a possible D gene (6 bases). CDR3 size: 15 residues. V lost 0 bases, J lost 1 base, and 10 bases lay in between. Germline-derived CDR1 and CDR2 are SGHDT and YYEEEE. CDR3 sequence: CASSLAFGGQETQYF. The CDR3 DNA sequence: TGTGCCAGCAGCTTGGCCTTCGGGGGCCAAGAGACCCAGTACTTC.

This clonotype was counted ten times or more. This chain uses TRBV3-1 with TRBJ2-1; D call uncertain. V dropped 6 bases and J dropped 5 bases, with 8 bases sitting between them. The CDR3 is 12 residues long. Per germline, CDR1 LGHDT and CDR2 YNNKEL (reference sequence). This chain's CDR3 is CASRLWNNEQFF. The CDR3 region has the DNA TGTGCCAGCAGATTGTGGAACAATGAGCAGTTCTTC.

This clonotype was counted only a few times. The chain combines TRBV20-1 with TRBJ2-1; D is perhaps TRBD2 (5 bases). The length of the CDR3 is 15 residues. Germline V gene sequence: CDR1 DFQATT, CDR2 SNEGSKA (reference sequence). With 0 bases removed from V and 4 bases from J, the gap between germline ends came to 13 bases. This chain's CDR3 is CSARDRGSPYNEQFF. The CDR3 DNA sequence: TGCAGTGCTAGAGATCGTGGGAGCCCTTACAATGAGCAGTTCTTC.

This chain links TRBV6-6 with TRBJ1-4, with D possibly TRBD1 on 6 matching bases. CDR3 length: 16 residues. V lost 0 bases to trimming and J lost 4 bases, with 12 bases between them. Germline V gene lookup returns CDR1 MNHNY and CDR2 SVGAGI (reference sequence). In DNA form, the CDR3 reads TGTGCCAGCAGTTACTCGGGGACAAGACATAATGAAAAACTGTTTTTT. As protein: CASSYSGTRHNEKLFF.

The rearrangement links TRBV19 to TRBJ2-2, with a possible D match to TRBD2 (6 bases). The CDR3 is 15 amino acids. The V end lost 2 bases, the J end lost 0 bases, and 7 bases lay between the germline ends. Germline CDR1 LNHDA, CDR2 SQIVND (reference sequence). In DNA form, the CDR3 reads TGTGCCAGTAGTATACCGGGGGCGAACACCGGGGAGCTGTTTTTT. This encodes CASSIPGANTGELFF.

This clonotype was found a few times. The genes are TRBV5-1 and TRBJ1-5; D is uncertain. The CDR3 extends over 15 amino acids. V gave up 5 bases and J gave up 7 bases, with 19 bases separating them. Germline loops: CDR1 SGHRS, CDR2 YFSETQ. CDR3 protein: CASSVGGESGQPQHF. CDR3 DNA: TGCGCCAGCAGTGTGGGAGGAGAATCGGGACAGCCCCAGCATTTT.